This T cell receptor beta chain was identified during a study of identical twins. V was clipped by 3 bases and J by 6 bases; unmatched bases: 7. CDR3 length equals 14 residues. MiXCR was run by TCRdb on the 5' RACE reads, yielding one entry per CDR3 protein. The data show around 500,000 distinct CDR3 sequences, with approximately 14% seen just once and 0.5% to 0.65% held by the top ten. The data also belong to a second study, concerning yellow fever vaccine responses in identical twins.

This TCR was recovered from a woman aged 18-29 years in good health. The V gene is TRBV12-3 or TRBV12-4, the J gene TRBJ1-1; 7 nucleotides align to TRBD1. The sample comprised CD4+ T cells sorted from blood. In DNA, the CDR3 is TGTGCCAGCAGTTTGAGGGGGCGCTTCGCTGAAGCTTTCTTT. Translating gives CASSLRGRFAEAFF.